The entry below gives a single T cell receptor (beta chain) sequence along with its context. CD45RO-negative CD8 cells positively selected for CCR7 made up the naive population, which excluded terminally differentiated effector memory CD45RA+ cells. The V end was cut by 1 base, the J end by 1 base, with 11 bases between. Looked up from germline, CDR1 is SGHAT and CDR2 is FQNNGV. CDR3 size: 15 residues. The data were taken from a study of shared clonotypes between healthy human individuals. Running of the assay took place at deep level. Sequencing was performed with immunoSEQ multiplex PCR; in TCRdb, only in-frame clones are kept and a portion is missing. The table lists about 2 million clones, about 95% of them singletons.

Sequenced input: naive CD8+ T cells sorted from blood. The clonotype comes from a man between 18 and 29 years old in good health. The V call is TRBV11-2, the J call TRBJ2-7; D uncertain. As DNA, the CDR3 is TGTGCCAGCAGCTTAGGAGTCGAAGATTCCTACGAGCAGTACTTC. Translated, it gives CASSLGVEDSYEQYF.